These 28 T cell receptor beta chains were sequenced from one sample in a study of early T cells in non-severe SARS-CoV-2 infection. TCRdb ran MiXCR on the 5' RACE reads and lists one entry per CDR3 protein. The data show tens of thousands of distinct CDR3 sequences, with about 12% seen just once and about 4.6% held by the top ten. The input for sequencing was whole blood, taken at baseline. The receptors derive from an adult who was a healthcare worker with PCR-confirmed SARS-CoV-2 infection or an uninfected control (not recorded which).

V and J are TRBV3-1 and TRBJ2-5, with 14 bases matching TRBD2. Per germline, CDR1 LGHDT and CDR2 YNNKEL (reference sequence). V lost 2 bases and J lost 6; bases outside the gene matches: 11. The CDR3 runs to 18 residues. CDR3: CASSQLFRLAGGRKTQYF. The DNA of the CDR3 is TGTGCCAGCAGCCAATTGTTTCGACTAGCGGGGGGGCGGAAGACCCAGTACTTC.

The chain links TRBV20-1 to TRBJ1-5; tentative D call: TRBD1 (6 bases). Deletions cut 0 bases from V and 4 bases from J, with 10 bases between. Germline-derived CDR1 and CDR2 are DFQATT and SNEGSKA (reference sequence). This CDR3 is 14 amino acids long. The CDR3 here is CSARDRQANQPQHF. The CDR3 region has the DNA TGCAGTGCTAGAGATCGACAGGCTAATCAGCCCCAGCATTTT.

This chain connects TRBV29-1 to TRBJ2-1, with 11 bases that match TRBD2. Germline CDR1 SQVTM, CDR2 ANQGSEA. This CDR3 has 16 residues. After removal of 6 bases from V and 2 bases from J, the junction contained 9 bases not matched to a gene. Written as DNA, the CDR3 is TGCAGCGTAGTGAACAGACTAGCGGGGCCCTACAATGAGCAGTTCTTC. It specifies CSVVNRLAGPYNEQFF.

This clonotype came up a few times. The J gene is TRBJ2-1, the V gene TRBV11-2, with TRBD2 identical over 11 bases. V lost 5 bases, J lost 3 bases, and 18 bases stayed unmatched. This CDR3 is 20 amino acids long. CDR1 and CDR2 (germline): SGHAT, FQNNGV. In DNA, the CDR3 is TGTGCCAGCAGCCAGCGACTAAAACTAGCGGGGGCCACTTACTACAATGAGCAGTTCTTC. Its translation is CASSQRLKLAGATYYNEQFF.

This clonotype showed up many times. V gene TRBV7-9 combines with J gene TRBJ1-2; 9 bases fit TRBD1. Germline V gene data show CDR1 as SEHNR and CDR2 as FQNEAQ (reference sequence). The CDR3 length is 14 residues. J lost 6 bases, V lost 0 bases, and 2 bases had no gene match. DNA for the CDR3: TGTGCCAGCAGCTTAGCGGACAGGGGACATGGCTACACCTTC. Translating gives CASSLADRGHGYTF. Full variable domain (rest looked up from reference TRBV7-9 and TRBJ1-2): DTGVSQNPRHKITKRGQNVTFRCDPISEHNRLYWYRQTLGQGPEFLTYFQNEAQLEKSRLLSDRFSAERPKGSFSTLEIQRTEQGDSAMYLCASSLADRGHGYTFGSGTRLTVV.

This clonotype was seen ten or more times. The chain has TRBV6-1 and TRBJ2-2; D may be TRBD2 (6 bases). CDR1 and CDR2 (germline): MNHNS, SASEGT. V was cut by 7 bases and J by 1 base, with 13 bases left in between. The CDR3 contains 15 residues. The CDR3: CASTAGSLNTGELFF. The DNA of the CDR3 is TGTGCCAGCACTGCGGGATCTCTGAACACCGGGGAGCTGTTTTTT.

In its sample, this clonotype was seen many times. The rearrangement links TRBV2 to TRBJ2-5, with D perhaps TRBD1 (6 bases). The germline V gene has CDR1 SNHLY and CDR2 FYNNEI. V was shortened by 5 bases and J by 0 bases, with 19 bases between the two germline ends. The CDR3 totals 17 residues. CDR3: CASSYQSGVPDQETQYF. In DNA form, the CDR3 reads TGTGCCAGCAGTTACCAATCAGGGGTCCCGGACCAAGAGACCCAGTACTTC.

The V gene is TRBV6-5, the J gene TRBJ2-5; D is undetermined. V lost 6 bases, J lost 4 bases, and 12 bases lay in between. CDR3 length: 13 residues. Looked up from germline, CDR1 is MNHEY and CDR2 is SVGAGI. CDR3 residues: CASSRRLGETQYF. The DNA of the CDR3 is TGTGCCAGCAGCCGCAGATTGGGAGAGACCCAGTACTTC.

This clonotype was seen a few times. V gene TRBV6-5 combines with J gene TRBJ2-5, with D possibly TRBD1 on 7 matching bases. Germline V CDR1 and CDR2: MNHEY, SVGAGI. The CDR3 runs 13 residues. V was shortened by 6 bases and J by 4 bases, with 12 bases between the two germline ends. CDR3 nucleotide sequence: TGTGCCAGCAGCCCCAGGGGGGTAGAGACCCAGTACTTC. Translation: CASSPRGVETQYF.

There are many counts of this clonotype. The gene calls are TRBV7-9 and TRBJ2-1; tentatively, D is TRBD2 (6 bases). V was shortened by 5 bases and J by 0 bases, with 11 bases between the two germline ends. Germline loops: CDR1 SEHNR, CDR2 FQNEAQ (reference sequence). The CDR3 sequence is 15 residues long. The DNA of the CDR3 is TGTGCCAGCAGCACGGGACTCCACTCCTACAATGAGCAGTTCTTC. Translation gives CASSTGLHSYNEQFF. The variable domain in full, with the rest retrieved from reference TRBV7-9 and TRBJ2-1, is DTGVSQNPRHKITKRGQNVTFRCDPISEHNRLYWYRQTLGQGPEFLTYFQNEAQLEKSRLLSDRFSAERPKGSFSTLEIQRTEQGDSAMYLCASSTGLHSYNEQFFGPGTRLTVL.

This clonotype was counted ten times or more. The chain carries TRBV15 and TRBJ2-3; tentatively, D is TRBD1 (5 bases). V was clipped by 0 bases and J by 5 bases, with 15 bases between them. The CDR3 extends over 16 amino acids. Germline CDR1 is LNHNV and CDR2 is YYDKDF (reference sequence). As DNA, the CDR3 is TGTGCCACCAGCAGAGAAAGAAGGGGCCCTTTAGATACGCAGTATTTT. Translation gives CATSRERRGPLDTQYF.

This clonotype was found a few times. The V gene is TRBV10-2, the J gene TRBJ1-2, with 8 bases aligning to TRBD1. The germline gives CDR1 WSHSY, CDR2 SAAADI. The CDR3 extends over 15 amino acids. V trimming: 8 bases; J trimming: 7 bases; junction bases outside the gene matches: 15. The CDR3 sequence: CASLGQGLNLGGYTF. The CDR3 DNA reads TGCGCCAGCCTTGGACAGGGACTTAATCTTGGTGGCTACACCTTC.

This clonotype came up a few times. The chain combines TRBV7-3 with TRBJ2-1; D is uncertain. This CDR3 is built from 15 residues. Germline CDR1 is SGHTA and CDR2 is FQGTGA. The ends were cut back, 3 bases at V and 3 bases at J, with 12 bases in the middle. The CDR3 protein is CASSLGGPSYNEQFF. The CDR3, as DNA: TGTGCCAGCAGCTTGGGCGGACCAAGCTACAATGAGCAGTTCTTC. Full variable domain (rest looked up from reference TRBV7-3 and TRBJ2-1): GAGVSQTPSNKVTEKGKYVELRCDPISGHTALYWYRQSLGQGPEFLIYFQGTGAADDSGLPNDRFFAVRPEGSVSTLKIQRTERGDSAVYLCASSLGGPSYNEQFFGPGTRLTVL.

V is TRBV12-3 or TRBV12-4 and J is TRBJ2-7; the D is unclear. V was shortened by 6 bases and J by 6 bases, with 9 bases between the two germline ends. The CDR3 has 11 residues. CDR3 region: CASSNYGEQYF. In nucleotides, the CDR3 is TGTGCCAGCAGCAACTATGGCGAGCAGTACTTC.

CDR3 sequence (DNA): TGTGCCAGCAGCGCGCGACTAGCGGAGGGGAATGAGCAGTTCTTC. Amino acid sequence: CASSARLAEGNEQFF. The chain links TRBV11-3 to TRBJ2-1; TRBD2 matches at 9 bases. J was trimmed by 7 bases and V by 5 bases; bases with no gene match: 9. Germline CDR1 and CDR2: SGHNT and YENEEA. There are 15 residues in the CDR3.

This clonotype was seen a handful of times. The chain joins TRBV5-1 to TRBJ2-5, with D perhaps TRBD1 (5 bases). V lost 4 bases to trimming and J lost 3 bases, with 16 bases between them. The CDR3 contains 15 residues. Germline CDR1 and CDR2: SGHRS and YFSETQ. CDR3 loop: CASSTHDRNEETQYF. CDR3 bases: TGCGCCAGCAGCACCCACGACAGAAACGAAGAGACCCAGTACTTC. Full variable domain (remainder filled in from reference TRBV5-1 and TRBJ2-5): KAGVTQTPRYLIKTRGQQVTLSCSPISGHRSVSWYQQTPGQGLQFLFEYFSETQRNKGNFPGRFSGRQFSNSRSEMNVSTLELGDSALYLCASSTHDRNEETQYFGPGTRLLVL.

This chain connects TRBV6-1 to TRBJ2-7; perhaps TRBD1 as D (5 bases). Germline V gene lookup returns CDR1 MNHNS and CDR2 SASEGT. This CDR3 is 12 amino acids long. V shed 4 bases and J shed 3 bases, with 7 bases lying between them. CDR3 sequence: CASSGDSYEQYF. CDR3 DNA: TGTGCCAGCAGTGGTGACAGCTACGAGCAGTACTTC.

This clonotype has only a few counts. The gene calls are TRBV11-2 and TRBJ2-1, with TRBD2 matching 7 bases. V was pared by 5 bases and J by 7 bases, with 8 bases of the junction left unmatched. Germline V gene sequence: CDR1 SGHAT, CDR2 FQNNGV. The CDR3 covers 14 residues. The CDR3 reads CASSPGLERNEQFF. DNA for the CDR3: TGTGCCAGCAGCCCAGGACTAGAAAGGAATGAGCAGTTCTTC.

The V gene is TRBV3-1, the J gene TRBJ2-2, with 7 bases fitting TRBD2. Germline V gene data show CDR1 as LGHDT and CDR2 as YNNKEL (reference sequence). Trimming cost V 1 base and J 1 base; bases outside gene matches: 0. This CDR3 has 15 residues. The CDR3, as DNA: TGTGCCAGCAGCCAAGGGGAGGGGAACACCGGGGAGCTGTTTTTT. This gives the protein CASSQGEGNTGELFF.

This clonotype was seen at least ten times. The J gene is TRBJ2-3, the V gene TRBV7-8; 10 bases are shared with TRBD2. In germline, CDR1 is SGHVS, CDR2 FQNEAQ. V was pared by 4 bases and J by 1 base, with 2 bases of the junction left unmatched. The CDR3 is made up of 15 amino acids. The CDR3 sequence is CASSYLAGGTDTQYF. CDR3 DNA: TGTGCCAGCAGCTACCTAGCGGGGGGCACAGATACGCAGTATTTT.

In its sample, this clonotype was seen many times. The rearrangement uses TRBV20-1 and TRBJ2-5; D may correspond to TRBD1 or TRBD2 (5 bases each). Germline values: CDR1 DFQATT, CDR2 SNEGSKA (reference sequence). The CDR3 covers 16 residues. Trimming removed 1 base at V and 0 bases at J, with 15 bases between. The CDR3 sequence: CSARATGTQYQETQYF. CDR3 DNA: TGCAGTGCTAGAGCGACCGGGACCCAGTACCAAGAGACCCAGTACTTC.

The rearrangement joins TRBV12-3 or TRBV12-4 to TRBJ1-5; D may be TRBD1 (6 bases). Trimming removed 5 bases at V and 2 bases at J, with 13 bases between. The CDR3 has 15 residues. The CDR3 coding sequence is TGTGCCAGCAGTGGGGCTTACAGGGGCAATCAGCCCCAGCATTTT. Translated: CASSGAYRGNQPQHF.

The V call is TRBV20-1, the J call TRBJ2-3; D not resolved. Per the germline V gene, CDR1 is DFQATT and CDR2 is SNEGSKA (reference sequence). Trimming removed 1 base at V and 6 bases at J, with 8 bases between. CDR3 length: 12 residues. The CDR3 loop reads CSARGPADTQYF. CDR3 in DNA: TGCAGTGCTAGAGGTCCGGCTGATACGCAGTATTTT.

This clonotype was found a few times. The rearrangement uses TRBV28 and TRBJ2-7; 9 bases are a match to TRBD1. The CDR3 contains 14 residues. From germline, CDR1 is MDHEN and CDR2 SYDVKM. Losses at the gene ends were 3 bases for V and 3 bases for J; bases not matched to a gene: 3. CDR3 in amino acids: CASSLDRGNYEQYF. The CDR3 DNA reads as TGTGCCAGCAGTTTGGACAGGGGCAACTACGAGCAGTACTTC.

V usage is TRBV11-3 and J usage is TRBJ1-6, with D possibly matching TRBD1 (5 bases). This CDR3 contains 15 residues. Germline CDR1 SGHNT, CDR2 YENEEA. V gave up 5 bases and J gave up 6 bases, with 14 bases separating them. CDR3 loop: CASSTDGQVNSPLHF. Written as DNA, the CDR3 is TGTGCCAGCAGCACTGACGGACAAGTTAATTCACCCCTCCACTTT.

V is TRBV6-6 and J is TRBJ1-1, with TRBD1 matching 7 bases. The ends lost 6 bases at V and 0 bases at J; junction bases unmatched: 7. This CDR3 spans 15 amino acids. CDR1 and CDR2 from the germline V gene are MNHNY and SVGAGI (reference sequence). This CDR3 reads CASRLRQGMNTEAFF. CDR3 bases: TGTGCCAGCAGACTCCGACAGGGAATGAACACTGAAGCTTTCTTT.

This clonotype was detected many times. CDR3 in DNA: TGTGCCAGCAGCTTAGCCCCACACAACCAAGAGACCCAGTACTTC. Protein: CASSLAPHNQETQYF. The gene calls are TRBV7-6 and TRBJ2-5; no clear D gene. V dropped 0 bases and J dropped 0 bases, with 8 bases sitting between them. This CDR3 region has 15 residues. CDR1 is SGHVS and CDR2 is FNYEAQ in the germline V gene.

There are a few counts of this clonotype. CDR3 sequence: CASSEAKTKSSREQFF. The CDR3 DNA sequence: TGCGCCAGCAGTGAGGCCAAAACTAAGTCGAGTCGGGAGCAGTTCTTC. The rearrangement joins TRBV10-2 to TRBJ2-1, with unresolved D. Per the germline V gene, CDR1 is WSHSY and CDR2 is SAAADI. The CDR3 sequence is 16 residues long. Deletions cut 2 bases from V and 10 bases from J, with 21 bases between.